This TCR beta chain was recorded in a study of radiotherapy plus CTLA-4 blockade in lung cancer (dated by TCRdb to between 2017 and 2018). With respect to the entire study: Among enrolled patients, around 18% had an objective response and roughly 30% reached disease control.

Remarks on this clone: What antigen it recognizes has not been identified. Base qualities are not recorded, but no much larger clone differs from it by a single base.

The CDR3 numbers 15 residues from cysteine through phenylalanine. CDR3 DNA is the only sequence kept; it has 45 bases, read in frame from the first base. Relative to germline, V is 3 bases shorter and J is 0 bases shorter, with 10 bases between their ends. Via the germline V gene (reference sequence), CDR1 is SGHNT and CDR2 YYREEE. What the authors observed across the whole study: TCR clones derived from tumors expanded in peripheral blood after treatment with radiotherapy and ipilimumab. Increased serum interferon-beta after radiation, together with early dynamic changes in blood T cell clones, were reported to be the strongest predictors of response.

The study evaluated CTLA-4 blockade (ipilimumab) given together with focal radiation therapy in patients who had chemo-refractory metastatic non-small-cell lung cancer. Preparation of the library involved the immunoSEQ multiplex PCR assay. TCRdb retrieved this table from immuneACCESS and kept in-frame rearrangements only. Not all clones are present; in checked studies, unresolved V genes account for under half, and no reason is known for the remainder. The sample yields over 10,000 clones; approximately 79% were counted once. The ten largest clones add up to around 32% of the sample. The chain is made from TRBV5-4 and TRBJ1-3; the D segment could be TRBD1, given 5 matching bases. Sequenced material: peripheral blood, taken from a patient treated with radiotherapy plus ipilimumab. This sequence was found in a human donor with non-small cell lung cancer that progressed on radiotherapy plus ipilimumab. The base sequence is TGTGCCAGCAGCTCGTCGACAGCCTCTGGAAACACCATATATTTT. Translation gives CASSSSTASGNTIYF.